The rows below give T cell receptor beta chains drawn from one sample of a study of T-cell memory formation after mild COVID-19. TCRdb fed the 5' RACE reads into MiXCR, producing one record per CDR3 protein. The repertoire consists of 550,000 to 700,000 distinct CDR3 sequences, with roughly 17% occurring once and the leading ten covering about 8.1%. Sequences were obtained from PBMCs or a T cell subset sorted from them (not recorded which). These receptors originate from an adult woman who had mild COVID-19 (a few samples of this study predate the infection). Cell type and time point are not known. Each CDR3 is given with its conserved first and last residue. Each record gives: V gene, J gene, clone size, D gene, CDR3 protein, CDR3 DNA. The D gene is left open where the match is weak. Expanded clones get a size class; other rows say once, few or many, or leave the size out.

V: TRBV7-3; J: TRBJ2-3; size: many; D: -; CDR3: CASSSPSTDTQYF; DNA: TGTGCCAGCAGCTCACCTAGCACAGATACGCAGTATTTT
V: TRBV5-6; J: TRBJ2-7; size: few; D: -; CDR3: CASSLDSATEQYF; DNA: TGTGCCAGCAGCTTGGATAGCGCTACGGAGCAGTACTTC
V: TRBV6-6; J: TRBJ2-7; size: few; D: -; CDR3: CASSYGRLSYEQYF; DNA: TGTGCCAGCAGTTACGGCAGACTCTCCTACGAGCAGTACTTC
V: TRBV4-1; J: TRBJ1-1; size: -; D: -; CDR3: CASSQLPGRGIMNTEAFF; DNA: TGCGCCAGCAGCCAGCTACCGGGCAGGGGTATTATGAACACTGAAGCTTTCTTT
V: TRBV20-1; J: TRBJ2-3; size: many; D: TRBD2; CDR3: CSANAAGVAGGTDTQYF; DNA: TGCAGTGCTAACGCCGCGGGCGTAGCGGGAGGAACAGATACGCAGTATTTT
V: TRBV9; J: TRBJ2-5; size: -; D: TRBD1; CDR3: CASSVDTTGAQYF; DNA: TGTGCCAGCAGCGTAGATACAACAGGGGCCCAGTACTTC
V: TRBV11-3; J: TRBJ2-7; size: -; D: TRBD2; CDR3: CASSFSGTSGSEQYF; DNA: TGTGCCAGCAGCTTCTCCGGGACTAGCGGGAGCGAGCAGTACTTC
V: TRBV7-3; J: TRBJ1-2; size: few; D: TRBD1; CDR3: CASSPSEGALAYF; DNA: TGTGCCAGCAGCCCCTCAGAGGGGGCCCTAGCTTACTTC
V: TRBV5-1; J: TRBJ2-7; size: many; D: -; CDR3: CASSLAGQRSYEQYF; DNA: TGCGCCAGCAGCTTGGCCGGGCAGCGCTCCTACGAGCAGTACTTC
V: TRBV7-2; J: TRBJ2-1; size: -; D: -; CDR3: CASSLGGATNEQFF; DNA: TGTGCCAGCAGCTTAGGTGGGGCAACGAATGAGCAGTTCTTC
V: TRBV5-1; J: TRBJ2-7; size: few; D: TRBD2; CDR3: CASSWELAVSYEQYF; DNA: TGCGCCAGCAGCTGGGAACTAGCGGTATCCTACGAGCAGTACTTC
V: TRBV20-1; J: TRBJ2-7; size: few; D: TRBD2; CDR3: CSARDPSSGSRYEQYF; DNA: TGCAGTGCTAGAGATCCATCTAGCGGGAGTAGATACGAGCAGTACTTC
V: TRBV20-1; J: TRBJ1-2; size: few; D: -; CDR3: CSAREDLSFYGYTF; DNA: TGCAGTGCTAGGGAAGACCTATCCTTCTATGGCTACACCTTC
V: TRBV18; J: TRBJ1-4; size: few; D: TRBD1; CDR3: CASSPRDRTNEKLFF; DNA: TGTGCCAGCTCACCCCGGGACAGAACTAATGAAAAACTGTTTTTT
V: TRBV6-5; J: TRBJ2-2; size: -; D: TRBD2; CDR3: CASRKVAGTNTGELFF; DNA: TGTGCCAGCAGAAAGGTAGCGGGTACGAACACCGGGGAGCTGTTTTTT
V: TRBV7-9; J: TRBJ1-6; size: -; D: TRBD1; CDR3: CASSLGRGHSPLHF; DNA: TGTGCCAGCAGCTTAGGCAGGGGGCATTCACCCCTCCACTTT
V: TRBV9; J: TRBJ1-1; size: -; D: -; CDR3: CASSERGKTEAFF; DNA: TGTGCCAGCAGCGAGCGAGGGAAGACTGAAGCTTTCTTT
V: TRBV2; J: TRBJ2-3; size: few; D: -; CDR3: CASSPSSGSITDTQYF; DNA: TGTGCCAGCAGCCCATCGAGCGGGTCGATCACAGATACGCAGTATTTT
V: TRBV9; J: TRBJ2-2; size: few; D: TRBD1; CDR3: CASSVATGVTGELFF; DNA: TGTGCCAGCAGCGTAGCCACAGGGGTTACCGGGGAGCTGTTTTTT
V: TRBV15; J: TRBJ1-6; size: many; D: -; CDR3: CATSRESVENSPLHF; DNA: TGTGCCACCAGCAGAGAGAGCGTAGAAAATTCACCCCTCCACTTT
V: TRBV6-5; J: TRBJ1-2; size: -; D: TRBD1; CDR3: CASSPYTGTGGFYGYTF; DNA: TGTGCCAGCAGTCCATATACCGGGACAGGGGGCTTCTATGGCTACACCTTC
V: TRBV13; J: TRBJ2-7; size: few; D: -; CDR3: CASSTRVSSYEQYF; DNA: TGTGCCAGCTCCACAAGGGTCAGCTCCTACGAGCAGTACTTC
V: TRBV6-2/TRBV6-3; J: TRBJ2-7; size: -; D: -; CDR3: CASRRSGSGPTYEQYF; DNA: TGTGCCAGCAGGCGGTCGGGGAGCGGGCCGACCTACGAGCAGTACTTC
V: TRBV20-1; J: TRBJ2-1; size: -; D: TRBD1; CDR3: CSARDPGQSYNEQFF; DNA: TGCAGTGCTAGAGATCCGGGACAGTCCTACAATGAGCAGTTCTTC
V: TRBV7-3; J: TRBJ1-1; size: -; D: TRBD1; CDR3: CASSPIRGQGKNTEAFF; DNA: TGTGCCAGCAGCCCAATCAGGGGGCAGGGGAAGAACACTGAAGCTTTCTTT
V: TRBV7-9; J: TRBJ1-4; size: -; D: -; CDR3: CASSSRQAGGGKLFF; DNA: TGTGCCAGCAGCTCAAGACAGGCCGGTGGGGGAAAACTGTTTTTT
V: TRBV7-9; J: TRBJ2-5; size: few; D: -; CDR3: CASSLGMLVTQYF; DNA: TGTGCCAGCAGCTTAGGCATGCTAGTGACCCAGTACTTC
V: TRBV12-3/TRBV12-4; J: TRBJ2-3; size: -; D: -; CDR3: CASSLQQNTDTQYF; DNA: TGTGCCAGCAGTTTACAACAGAACACAGATACGCAGTATTTT
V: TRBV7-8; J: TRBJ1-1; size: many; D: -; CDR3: CASSRGGVKQAFF; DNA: TGTGCCAGCAGCCGCGGTGGGGTCAAGCAAGCTTTCTTT
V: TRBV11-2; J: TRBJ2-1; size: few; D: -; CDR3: CASSPRGTLYNEQFF; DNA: TGTGCCAGCAGCCCTCGGGGGACTCTTTACAATGAGCAGTTCTTC
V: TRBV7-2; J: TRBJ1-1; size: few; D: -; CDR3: CASSRTALNTEAFF; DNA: TGTGCCAGCAGCCGGACAGCCTTGAACACTGAAGCTTTCTTT
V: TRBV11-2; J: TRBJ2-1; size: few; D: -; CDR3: CASSSQERNEQFF; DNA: TGTGCCAGCAGCTCCCAAGAAAGGAATGAGCAGTTCTTC
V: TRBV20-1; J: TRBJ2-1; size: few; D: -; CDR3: CSADPGVRGGGLNEQFF; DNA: TGCAGTGCCGACCCCGGCGTGCGTGGCGGGGGCCTTAATGAGCAGTTCTTC
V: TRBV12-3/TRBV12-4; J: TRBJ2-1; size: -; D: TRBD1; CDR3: CASSATGGSAFASYNEQFF; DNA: TGTGCCAGCAGTGCCACAGGGGGAAGTGCCTTTGCGTCCTACAATGAGCAGTTCTTC
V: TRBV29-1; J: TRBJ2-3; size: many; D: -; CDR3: CSVGLPDTQYF; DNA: TGCAGCGTTGGACTACCAGATACGCAGTATTTT
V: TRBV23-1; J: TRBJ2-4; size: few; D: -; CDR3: CASSRVGIQYF; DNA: TGCGCCAGCAGCCGTGTGGGCATTCAGTACTTC
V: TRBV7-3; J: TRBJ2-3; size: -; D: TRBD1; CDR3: CASRGQGSTDTQYF; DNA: TGTGCCAGCAGGGGACAGGGAAGCACAGATACGCAGTATTTT
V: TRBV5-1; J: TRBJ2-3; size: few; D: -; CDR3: CASSATITDTQYF; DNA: TGCGCCAGCAGCGCGACGATCACAGATACGCAGTATTTT
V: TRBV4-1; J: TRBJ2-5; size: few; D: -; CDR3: CASSPYSGETQYF; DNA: TGCGCCAGCAGCCCCTATAGCGGAGAGACCCAGTACTTC
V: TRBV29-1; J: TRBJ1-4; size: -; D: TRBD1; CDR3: CSVMTGGANYEKLFF; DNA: TGCAGCGTGATGACAGGGGGCGCGAATTACGAAAAACTGTTTTTT
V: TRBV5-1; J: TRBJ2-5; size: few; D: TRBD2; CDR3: CASSPATSGEFQETQYF; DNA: TGCGCCAGCAGCCCCGCCACTAGCGGGGAGTTCCAGGAGACCCAGTACTTC
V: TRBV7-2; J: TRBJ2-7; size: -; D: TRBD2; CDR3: CASSSGGGTLIRYEQYF; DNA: TGTGCCAGCAGCTCCGGGGGAGGGACCCTAATCCGGTACGAGCAGTACTTC
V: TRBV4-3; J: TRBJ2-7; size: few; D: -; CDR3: CASSQEGHSAYEQYF; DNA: TGCGCCAGCAGCCAAGAAGGTCACAGCGCCTACGAGCAGTACTTC
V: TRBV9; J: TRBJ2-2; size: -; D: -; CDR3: CASSARGPSTGELFF; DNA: TGTGCCAGCAGCGCCAGAGGTCCGAGCACCGGGGAGCTGTTTTTT
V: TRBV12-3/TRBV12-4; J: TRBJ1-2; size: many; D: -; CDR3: CASSLWENGYTF; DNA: TGTGCCAGCAGTTTATGGGAGAACGGCTACACCTTC
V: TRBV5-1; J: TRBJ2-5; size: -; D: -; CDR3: CASRKEVTQYF; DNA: TGCGCCAGCAGAAAAGAGGTGACCCAGTACTTC
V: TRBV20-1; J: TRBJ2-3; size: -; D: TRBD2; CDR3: CSARARSGLADLTDTQYF; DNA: TGCAGTGCTAGAGCGCGCTCGGGACTAGCGGACCTCACAGATACGCAGTATTTT
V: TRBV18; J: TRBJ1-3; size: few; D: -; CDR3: CASSFQPYSGNTIYF; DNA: TGTGCCAGCTCATTTCAGCCGTACTCTGGAAACACCATATATTTT
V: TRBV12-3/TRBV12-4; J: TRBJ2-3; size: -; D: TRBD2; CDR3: CASSSGLGIADTQYF; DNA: TGTGCCAGCAGTTCGGGACTAGGAATAGCGGATACGCAGTATTTT
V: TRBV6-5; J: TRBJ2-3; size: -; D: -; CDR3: CASSYSPGDHGDTQYF; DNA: TGTGCCAGCAGTTACTCTCCGGGAGATCATGGAGATACGCAGTATTTT
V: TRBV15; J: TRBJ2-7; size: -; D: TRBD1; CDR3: CATSLGQGVYEQYF; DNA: TGTGCCACCAGCTTGGGACAGGGAGTATACGAGCAGTACTTC
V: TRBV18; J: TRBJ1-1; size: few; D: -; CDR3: CASSSAWGNTEAFF; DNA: TGTGCCAGCTCATCCGCTTGGGGGAACACTGAAGCTTTCTTT
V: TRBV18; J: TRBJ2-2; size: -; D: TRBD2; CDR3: CASSSGLAGINTGELFF; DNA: TGTGCCAGCTCATCAGGACTAGCGGGGATCAACACCGGGGAGCTGTTTTTT
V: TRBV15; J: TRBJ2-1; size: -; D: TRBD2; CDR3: CATSAGGLAPYNEQFF; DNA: TGTGCCACCAGCGCTGGGGGACTAGCCCCCTACAATGAGCAGTTCTTC
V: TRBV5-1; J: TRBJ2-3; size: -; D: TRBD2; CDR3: CASSLALRGGADTQYF; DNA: TGCGCCAGCAGCTTGGCCCTGCGGGGGGGTGCAGATACGCAGTATTTT
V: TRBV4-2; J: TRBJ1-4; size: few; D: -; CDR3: CASIDTRGENDEKLFF; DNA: TGTGCCAGCATAGACACCCGGGGGGAGAATGATGAAAAACTGTTTTTT
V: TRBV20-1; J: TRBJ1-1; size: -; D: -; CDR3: CSARPRDGGYEAFF; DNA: TGCAGTGCTAGACCGCGGGACGGAGGCTATGAAGCTTTCTTT